This record concerns one T cell receptor beta chain sequence. Using immunoSEQ multiplex PCR, the repertoire was profiled, and TCRdb retains in-frame clones only, with some absent. This table has over a million clones, more than 95% appearing once. This sample was included in a study of shared clonotypes between healthy human individuals. Those who donated, Caucasian adults without exception, all lived in Nashville, Tennessee. The germline V gene has CDR1 WNHNN and CDR2 SYGVQD (reference sequence). The CDR3 runs 9 residues. This TCR was sampled from a man under 40 in good health. The material sequenced was naive CD4+ T cells sorted from blood. Subset noted: CD45RA+ positively selected. This sequence joins TRBV10-1 and TRBJ2-5; no reliable D call. The CDR3 coding sequence is TGCGCACCAAACCGGGCCCAGTACTTC. It yields the protein CAPNRAQYF.